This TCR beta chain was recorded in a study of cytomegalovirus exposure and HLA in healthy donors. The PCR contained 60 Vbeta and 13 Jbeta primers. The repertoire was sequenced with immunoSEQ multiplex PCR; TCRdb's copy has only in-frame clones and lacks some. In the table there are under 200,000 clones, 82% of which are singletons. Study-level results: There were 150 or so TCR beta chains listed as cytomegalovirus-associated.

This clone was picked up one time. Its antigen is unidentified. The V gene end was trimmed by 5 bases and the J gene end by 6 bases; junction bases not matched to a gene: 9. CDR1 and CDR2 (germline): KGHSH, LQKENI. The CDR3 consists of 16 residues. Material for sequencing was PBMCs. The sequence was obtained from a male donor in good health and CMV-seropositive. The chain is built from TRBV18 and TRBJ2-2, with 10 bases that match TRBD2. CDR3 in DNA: TGTGCCAGCTCAGCGAGCGGGAGGGATCGAGCCGGGGAGCTGTTTTTT. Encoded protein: CASSASGRDRAGELFF.